The clone carrying this T cell receptor beta chain has just a few counts. These data originate in a study of cytomegalovirus exposure and HLA in healthy donors. It was with 60 Vbeta and 13 Jbeta primers that the PCR ran. The protocol was immunoSEQ multiplex PCR, while the TCRdb copy is restricted to in-frame clones and leaves out a portion. The table records 150,000 or so clones, almost 85% of them present only once. The CDR3 covers 12 residues. The V gene lost 5 bases and the J gene lost 7 bases, with 9 bases spanning the gap. In germline, CDR1 is SGHNT, CDR2 YYREEE (reference sequence). The chain has TRBV5-4 and TRBJ2-2; no reliable D call. The sample consisted of PBMCs. The receptor was derived from a woman aged 40 to 50 in good health and CMV-seronegative. The CDR3 DNA reads as TGTGCCAGCAGTACAACGATCGGGGAGCTGTTTTTT. It is translated as CASSTTIGELFF.